Below are 9 T cell receptor beta chains sequenced from a single sample in a study of T-cell reconstitution after alpha-beta-depleted transplantation in children. Construction of the TCRbeta library involved unique molecular identifiers. TCRdb re-called the PCR reads with MiXCR, one entry per CDR3 protein. The sample records a few hundred thousand distinct CDR3 sequences, under 13% being singletons. The specimen comprised PBMCs from the stem cell graft donor, sampled from the stem cell graft. The receptors were gathered from a human donor who donated a stem cell graft to a child with acute lymphoblastic leukemia.

The rearrangement links TRBV6-5 to TRBJ2-7; 8 bases are shared with TRBD2. V trimming: 7 bases; J trimming: 3 bases; junction bases outside the gene matches: 5. The CDR3 consists of 13 residues. Germline CDR1 and CDR2: MNHEY and SVGAGI. The CDR3 region is CASKRGLDYEQYF. CDR3 DNA: TGTGCCAGCAAAAGGGGACTAGACTACGAGCAGTACTTC.

There are many counts of this clonotype. As DNA, the CDR3 is TGCAGTGCCCCTCCGGGACTAGCGGTTAAAGATACGCAGTATTTT. It translates to CSAPPGLAVKDTQYF. This chain connects TRBV20-1 to TRBJ2-3; 11 bases are shared with TRBD2. This CDR3 spans 15 amino acids. CDR1 and CDR2 (germline): DFQATT, SNEGSKA (reference sequence). V gave up 6 bases and J gave up 5 bases; unmatched junction bases: 10.

Regarding this clonotype: Compared with germline, one end of the junction differs, possibly owing to a read error. The rearrangement uses TRBV5-1 and TRBJ2-3; 13 nucleotides agree with TRBD2. Germline lookup yields CDR1 SGHRS and CDR2 YFSETQ. The length of the CDR3 is 17 residues. CDR3 protein: CATSLGGLAGTRDTQYF. The CDR3 DNA sequence: TGCGCCACCAGCTTGGGGGGACTAGCGGGAACGAGGGATACGCAGTATTTT.

Only a few counts were recorded for this clonotype. The CDR3 reads CASSLRDRDWETQYF. In nucleotides, the CDR3 is TGTGCCAGCAGCCTCCGGGACAGGGATTGGGAGACCCAGTACTTC. This chain links TRBV12-3 or TRBV12-4 with TRBJ2-5; TRBD1 matches at 9 bases. V shed 6 bases, J shed 5 bases, and the junction held 10 bases outside the gene matches. This CDR3 has 15 residues.

In this sample, this clonotype turned up a few times. The chain is built from TRBV12-3 or TRBV12-4 and TRBJ2-2, with D perhaps matching TRBD2 (5 bases). The CDR3 loop spans 14 amino acids. Between the trimmed V and J ends, which lost 2 bases and 5 bases, there was a span of 9 bases. CDR3 loop: CASSLKRGTGELFF. The CDR3 nucleotides read TGTGCCAGCAGTTTAAAACGGGGTACCGGGGAGCTGTTTTTT.

This chain joins TRBV19 and TRBJ2-1; the match to TRBD2 covers 10 bases. V lost 5 bases and J lost 8; bases outside the gene matches: 9. The CDR3 contains 15 residues. Looked up from germline, CDR1 is LNHDA and CDR2 is SQIVND (reference sequence). Here the CDR3 DNA reads TGTGCCAGTAGTCTCATAGCGGGAGGCCCTCATGAGCAGTTCTTC. The encoded protein is CASSLIAGGPHEQFF.

The V gene is TRBV12-3 or TRBV12-4, the J gene TRBJ1-5, with D possibly being TRBD1 (5 bases). The V end was cut by 5 bases, the J end by 0 bases, with 14 bases between. This CDR3 has 16 residues. CDR3 amino acids: CASSGPGGSSNQPQHF. The CDR3 region has the DNA TGTGCCAGCAGTGGGCCCGGGGGGAGTAGCAATCAGCCCCAGCATTTT.

This clonotype was counted a few times. The gene calls are TRBV15 and TRBJ2-1; 14 nucleotides line up with TRBD2. Trimming removed 3 bases from V and 3 bases from J; junction bases left unmatched: 7. From germline, CDR1 is LNHNV and CDR2 YYDKDF (reference sequence). The CDR3 contains 18 residues. CDR3 DNA sequence: TGTGCCACCAGCAGGCCGGGACTAGCGGGAGAGTACTACAATGAGCAGTTCTTC. Amino acid sequence: CATSRPGLAGEYYNEQFF.

This chain joins TRBV11-1 and TRBJ2-3, with 10 bases that match TRBD2. With V trimmed by 5 bases and J by 2 bases, 13 bases remained unmatched. This CDR3 has 18 residues. CDR1 and CDR2 (germline): SGHAT, FQDESV (reference sequence). The CDR3 DNA reads as TGTGCCAGCAGCCCTCTAGAGCGACTAGCGGGCTTCACAGATACGCAGTATTTT. Its protein product is CASSPLERLAGFTDTQYF.